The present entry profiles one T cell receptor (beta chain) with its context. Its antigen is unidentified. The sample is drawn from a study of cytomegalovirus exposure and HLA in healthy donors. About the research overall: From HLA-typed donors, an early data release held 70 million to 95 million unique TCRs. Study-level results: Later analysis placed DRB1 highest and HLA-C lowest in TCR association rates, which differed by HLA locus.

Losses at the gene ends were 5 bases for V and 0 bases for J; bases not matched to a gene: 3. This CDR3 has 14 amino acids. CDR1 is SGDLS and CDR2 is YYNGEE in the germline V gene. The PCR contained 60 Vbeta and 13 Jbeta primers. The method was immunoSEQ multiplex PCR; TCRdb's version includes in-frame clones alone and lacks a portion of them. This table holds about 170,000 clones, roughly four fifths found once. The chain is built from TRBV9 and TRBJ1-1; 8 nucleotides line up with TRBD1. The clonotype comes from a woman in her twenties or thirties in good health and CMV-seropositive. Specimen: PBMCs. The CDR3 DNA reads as TGTGCCAGCAGGACAGGGGACCTGAACACTGAAGCTTTCTTT. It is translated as CASRTGDLNTEAFF.